Listed below are T cell receptor beta chains from one sample, sequenced in a study of T cells in Graves' hyperthyroidism and ophthalmopathy. TCRdb re-called the multiplex PCR reads through MiXCR, storing one row per CDR3 protein. Here the sample spans some 620,000 distinct CDR3 sequences, 15% to 20% being singletons. The sequencing sample was made of blood. The receptors derive from a young woman with Graves' hyperthyroidism. Each CDR3 is given with its conserved first and last residue. Each record gives: CDR3 length, V gene, CDR3 protein.

cdr3_length: 20; v_call: TRBV12-3/TRBV12-4; cdr3_aa: CASSFGAMATPSGKRYEQYF
cdr3_length: 15; v_call: TRBV12-3/TRBV12-4; cdr3_aa: CASSLGGRGANVLTF
cdr3_length: 14; v_call: TRBV5-4; cdr3_aa: CVSSGTGNTDTQYF
cdr3_length: 16; v_call: TRBV4-2; cdr3_aa: CASSQGGGDSGNTIYF
cdr3_length: 18; v_call: TRBV5-1; cdr3_aa: CASSLDSPPHSGANVLTF
cdr3_length: 14; v_call: TRBV6-2/TRBV6-3; cdr3_aa: CASSSTGGIGGYTF
cdr3_length: 15; v_call: TRBV20-1; cdr3_aa: CSATTRAGPTDTQYF
cdr3_length: 15; v_call: TRBV20-1; cdr3_aa: CSARDSRVAGYEQYF
cdr3_length: 13; v_call: TRBV6-1; cdr3_aa: CASSKGTNYGYTF
cdr3_length: 17; v_call: TRBV28; cdr3_aa: CASAASGGSLGMREQYF
cdr3_length: 14; v_call: TRBV20-1; cdr3_aa: CSASPPERAYEQYF
cdr3_length: 15; v_call: TRBV28; cdr3_aa: CASSFFGGGYNEQFF
cdr3_length: 15; v_call: TRBV4-3; cdr3_aa: CASSQVTQRDTEAFF